This record looks at one T cell receptor (beta chain) sequence and its context. Its antigen is unknown. V lost 4 bases to trimming and J lost 3 bases, with 17 bases between them. The CDR3 extends over 15 amino acids. Germline values: CDR1 SGDLS, CDR2 YYNGEE. Bulk PBMC genomic DNA spanned ten immunoSEQ deep plates. In the source study's methods: ImmunoSEQ output held junction-only sequences without quality scores, so filtering differed. Clones were read by immunoSEQ multiplex PCR, and TCRdb kept only the in-frame ones, dropping some. For V, J and clone size, that table is used; D and trimming come from the DNA. Here the sample spans 520,000 or so clones, 79% being singletons. This sample is drawn from a study of shared clonotypes between healthy human individuals. Background on the study: Serving as donors were a couple of women and a few men, whose ages spanned 18 to 49. The study's findings and limits: In having few donors, the study represented limited genetic and exposure-history diversity.

This clonotype was sampled from a woman aged 40 to 55 in good health. Some clones in this sample may be carry-over from other donors' samples. V and J are TRBV9 and TRBJ2-7, with D tentatively TRBD2 (6 bases). The material sequenced was PBMCs. CDR3 nucleotide sequence: TGTGCCAGCAGCCCGCAACCGGGAGCCTACTACGAGCAGTACTTC. Residues: CASSPQPGAYYEQYF.